Sequencing of this TCR beta chain was carried out in a study of blood T cell repertoires in COVID-19. Study information: Both acute and convalescent COVID-19 samples were obtained from the United States, Italy and Spain. T cells, B-cell-depleted T cells, or PBMCs provided the cDNA or gDNA that served as material.

The germline CDR1 and CDR2 sequences are MGHRA and YSYEKL. V shed 0 bases and J shed 6 bases, with 10 bases lying between them. This CDR3 spans 14 amino acids. Original analysis: Reference gene primer amplification in the assay estimated nucleated cell counts. Profiled with immunoSEQ multiplex PCR; TCRdb holds only in-frame clones, not every one. V and J calls plus clone size are reproduced from that table; the DNA served to infer D and trimming. The sample includes 110,000 or so clones, roughly 90% of them seen just once. The sequence came from a woman in her seventies who had recovered from COVID-19. The material sequenced was peripheral blood. The rearrangement uses TRBV4-1 and TRBJ2-3; tentatively, D is TRBD2 (6 bases). The CDR3 protein is CASSQEPREDTQYF. The DNA for the CDR3 is TGCGCCAGCAGCCAAGAGCCCCGGGAGGATACGCAGTATTTT.